The TCR beta chain under discussion was sequenced for a study of shared clonotypes between healthy human individuals (TCRdb year 2020). For the study in its entirety: Three men and two women, aged 18 to 49 years, made up the cohort. The study deeply sequenced blood TCR repertoires of five healthy adults to estimate repertoire size and the extent of clonotype sharing between individuals. Per donor, leukapheresis produced somewhere between about 0.85 and 8.9 billion PBMCs. For each donor, CD4 naive and CD4 memory were each given three plates, CD8 naive was given two plates, and CD8 memory was given one plate. Libraries were prepared and TCR repertoires were sequenced by different laboratories using diverse techniques, in order to increase sequencing depth and limit assay-specific biases. Paper-wide results and their limitations: Even with the large sequencing depth, rarefaction of the sorted-subset datasets indicated that sequencing was incomplete. Larger estimated clonotype richness was generally found for naive subsets than for memory subsets. Higher generation probabilities were observed for clonotypes shared by all four sorted-subset donors than for non-shared clonotypes. Sampling was restricted to blood, and TCR repertoires in tissue are likely to differ from TCR repertoires in blood. Pairwise subsampling led to the expectation that sequencing depth would affect the degree of clonotype sharing among donors. Across a few donors, about 5.2% of naive CD4, around 3.5% of naive CD8, 2.3% of memory CD4, and about 0.4% of memory CD8 clonotypes were shared. The genetic and exposure-history diversity represented was limited by the small number of donors.

TCR CDR3 regions were amplified from genomic DNA by multiplex PCR using the deep immunoSEQ assay. Genomic DNA extracted from each cell subset was distributed evenly over all wells of several immunoSEQ 96-well plates, and each plate served as one replicate. For sorted subsets, roughly 190 ng of genomic DNA, equivalent to around 30,000 T cell genomes, went into each replicate PCR. Purified libraries were measured with a Qubit 3.0 fluorometer, size-checked on a Bioanalyzer 2100, and measured again with the KAPA Library Quantification kit. Every immunoSEQ 96-well plate was sequenced on a dedicated single-read 150-cycle Illumina NextSeq 550 flow cell. Per the source publication's procedure: Because only junctional sequences without quality scores were contained in the immunoSEQ output, filtering matching that applied to full-length reads could not be performed. Sequences were annotated with PyIR, a Python wrapper for IgBLAST v1.9, and V/J genes and CDR3 were assigned using IMGT germline references. Any read was removed if the V/J assignment was weak (E-value above 1e-6), the CDR3 was missing, or the read contained stop codons, out-of-frame junctions, or ambiguous translated residues. V3J clonotypes were defined by identical inferred V gene, J gene, and CDR3 amino acid sequence. The percentage overlap between two repertoires was calculated by dividing the number of shared unique clonotypes by the size of the smaller repertoire. Richness of each repertoire was evaluated using RTK rarefaction, the Chao1 estimator, and Recon v2.1 estimates of unobserved clonotypes. For all TCRbeta clonotypes obtained by the gDNA method from a few donors, generation probabilities were computed with OLGA. The source is immuneACCESS, and TCRdb retained only in-frame sequences with V and J called. Part of the clones is not carried over; for the studies checked, unresolved V genes explain less than half of this, and the remainder is unexplained. V and J calls and clone size are copied from that table; D and trimming were computed from the DNA. The table for this sample lists about 2.1 million clones; over 85% of them were counted only once. The top ten clonotypes cover around 1.7% of the sample.

With regard to this clone: The antigen it recognizes is unknown. No much larger clone is present one base from it, and per-base qualities are unavailable.

For the CD8 naive samples, CD45RO-negative cells were positively selected for CCR7, yielding a CD45RA+CCR7+ population from which TemRA cells were excluded. The donors were healthy, HIV-negative adults with no recently reported acute infections or vaccinations. Only Caucasian adults living in Nashville, Tennessee, USA were represented among the donors. Blood was obtained by leukapheresis, after which PBMCs were separated by Ficoll-Histopaque density gradient centrifugation and cryopreserved in liquid nitrogen vapor phase. Analytical flow cytometry was used to check the purity and quantity of every magnetically sorted T cell population. Each sorted fraction had its genomic DNA isolated and then quantified by UV absorbance on a Nanodrop 2000c. The TCR was taken from a man between 18 and 35 years old in good health. Some clones in this sample may be carry-over from other donors' samples. Sequencing used naive CD8+ T cells from PBMCs. The cell subset or site label for this specimen denotes: CD45RA+CCR7+.

The bases read TGTGCCACCAGTCAAAGCGGGAGGGCCCGGGAGCTGTTTTTT. Its protein is CATSQSGRARELFF. The rearrangement combines TRBV15 with TRBJ2-2; 10 bases in between match TRBD2. As encoded in the germline V gene (reference sequence), CDR1 is LNHNV while CDR2 is YYDKDF. The CDR3 numbers 14 residues from cysteine through phenylalanine. Only CDR3 DNA is held: 42 bases, read in frame from base 1. V and J are trimmed by 6 bases and 9 bases, and the gene matches miss 7 bases of the junction.